One and the same sample provided the 30 T cell receptor beta chains below, sequenced in a study of T cells in Graves' hyperthyroidism and ophthalmopathy (dated by TCRdb to the late 2010s). Library prep was done by multiplex PCR. Sequencing instrument: Illumina HiSeq 2000. Amplification of TCR beta CDR3 regions was carried out from RNA transcripts. A first-round RT-PCR of the TCR CDR3 used the HTBI primer set with the Qiagen OneStep RT-PCR kit. Using fastp trimming at Q25 and MiXCR clonotype assembly, TCRdb reanalyzed the public sequencing data and kept in-frame beta chains. Rows with a matching CDR3 protein are joined into one entry that keeps the most common DNA and genes. In all, the sample holds more than 600,000 distinct CDR3 sequences, and roughly 15% of those were seen once. The top ten constitute under 8.5% of the sample. The sample taken for sequencing was blood. These receptors all come from a man younger than 30 with Graves' hyperthyroidism.

This clonotype was recorded many times. The gene calls are TRBV7-9 and TRBJ1-6, with TRBD1 as a possible D gene (5 bases). Germline loops: CDR1 SEHNR, CDR2 FQNEAQ (reference sequence). This CDR3 is 15 amino acids long. V shed 7 bases and J shed 8 bases, with 18 bases lying between them. CDR3 loop: CASTLTGEGYSPLHF. The CDR3 DNA reads as TGTGCCAGCACCCTAACGGGGGAGGGGTATTCACCCCTCCACTTT.

This clonotype was detected many times. V usage is TRBV6-1 and J usage is TRBJ1-1; TRBD1 aligns across 7 bases. The CDR3 contains 12 residues. J lost 8 bases, V lost 8 bases, and 8 bases had no gene match. Germline CDR1 reads MNHNS; CDR2 reads SASEGT. CDR3 sequence (DNA): TGTGCCAGCGGGGACAGTCATGAAGAAGCTTTCTTT. It translates to CASGDSHEEAFF.

There are a few counts of this clonotype. The CDR3 loop reads CASSSYREDQPQHF. In DNA, the CDR3 is TGTGCCAGCAGCTCGTACCGGGAGGACCAGCCCCAGCATTTT. This sequence joins TRBV11-2 and TRBJ1-5; D unresolved. Per the germline V gene, CDR1 is SGHAT and CDR2 is FQNNGV. The V and J ends lost 4 bases and 7 bases respectively, with 14 bases between them. The CDR3 sequence is 14 residues long.

The chain recombines TRBV5-1 with TRBJ2-7; 7 bases fit TRBD1. J gave up 7 bases and V 3 bases, and 7 bases lay outside the gene matches. The CDR3 is 13 residues long. The germline gives CDR1 SGHRS, CDR2 YFSETQ. Here the CDR3 DNA reads TGCGCCAGCAGCTGGGACAGAAATGGAGAGCAGTACTTC. This sequence encodes CASSWDRNGEQYF.

This clonotype appeared many times. The V gene is TRBV20-1, the J gene TRBJ2-5, with D perhaps matching TRBD2 (7 bases). The V end lost 6 bases, the J end lost 0 bases, and 14 bases lay between the germline ends. The CDR3 sequence is 14 residues long. CDR1 is DFQATT and CDR2 is SNEGSKA in the germline V gene (reference sequence). This CDR3 is CSALGGGYQETQYF. CDR3 sequence (DNA): TGCAGTGCCCTAGGGGGAGGGTACCAAGAGACCCAGTACTTC.

The rearrangement links TRBV4-3 to TRBJ2-5; possibly TRBD1 for D (5 bases). CDR1 is LGHNA and CDR2 is YSLEER in the germline V gene. V lost 0 bases and J lost 7, with 6 bases in between. The CDR3 length is 12 residues. CDR3 protein: CASSQDQGTQYF. Written as DNA, the CDR3 is TGCGCCAGCAGCCAAGATCAGGGGACCCAGTACTTC.

The sample holds a few counts of this clonotype. This rearrangement joins TRBV19 to TRBJ2-1; 9 nucleotides line up with TRBD1. The V gene's germline CDR1 is LNHDA and CDR2 SQIVND (reference sequence). V gave up 1 base and J gave up 2 bases; unmatched junction bases: 3. The CDR3 runs to 16 residues. CDR3: CASSIGGTGTYNEQFF. Here the CDR3 DNA reads TGTGCCAGTAGTATAGGGGGGACAGGGACCTACAATGAGCAGTTCTTC.

This clonotype has a handful of counts. This chain links TRBV24-1 with TRBJ2-1; TRBD1 agrees at 8 bases. Unmatched junction bases numbered 4, after V lost 4 bases and J lost 6 bases. Germline-derived CDR1 and CDR2 are KGHDR and SFDVKD. The CDR3 runs 14 residues. The CDR3 is CATSERDRFNEQFF. CDR3 sequence (DNA): TGTGCCACCAGTGAGCGGGACAGGTTCAATGAGCAGTTCTTC.

This clonotype was seen only a few times. The chain couples TRBV9 to TRBJ1-5; no clear D gene. The CDR3 contains 13 residues. V lost 4 bases and J 5 bases, leaving 10 bases between the germline ends. Germline-derived CDR1 and CDR2 are SGDLS and YYNGEE. CDR3 sequence (DNA): TGTGCCAGCAGCCAGACTCCGGATCAGCCCCAGCATTTT. Encoded protein: CASSQTPDQPQHF.

Worth noting for this clonotype: A read error is possible here, since a much larger clone lies one base away. This chain connects TRBV6-5 to TRBJ2-3, with D tentatively TRBD2 (6 bases). CDR3 size: 16 residues. Germline V gene data show CDR1 as MNHEY and CDR2 as SVGAGI. The CDR3 sequence is CASSYGSGHSRDTQYF. The CDR3 nucleotides read TGTGCCAGCAGTTATGGCAGCGGGCATAGCAGAGATACGCAGTATTTT.

The chain couples TRBV7-7 to TRBJ2-1; 9 bases line up with TRBD2. Trimming cost V 4 bases and J 4 bases; bases outside gene matches: 14. Germline V gene sequence: CDR1 SSHAT, CDR2 FNYEAQ (reference sequence). This CDR3 spans 18 amino acids. In DNA, the CDR3 is TGTGCCAGCAGCTGCTGGCGGGGGGCGGGAGGGCCTTACAATGAGCAGTTCTTC. Translating gives CASSCWRGAGGPYNEQFF. Looking up the rest from reference TRBV7-7 and TRBJ2-1 gives the full variable domain: GAGVSQSPRYKVTKRGQDVTLRCDPISSHATLYWYQQALGQGPEFLTYFNYEAQPDKSGLPSDRFSAERPEGSISTLTIQRTEQRDSAMYRCASSCWRGAGGPYNEQFFGPGTRLTVL.

This chain's CDR3 is CASSLTSGRAGNTQYF. The CDR3 coding sequence is TGTGCCAGCAGCTTGACTAGCGGGAGGGCCGGTAATACGCAGTATTTT. This sequence joins TRBV7-3 and TRBJ2-3; 14 positions match TRBD2. Germline loops: CDR1 SGHTA, CDR2 FQGTGA. The CDR3 is 16 amino acids. Trimming removed 3 bases from V and 7 bases from J; junction bases left unmatched: 6.

The chain links TRBV20-1 to TRBJ1-2; D is unclear. Germline CDR1 reads DFQATT; CDR2 reads SNEGSKA (reference sequence). CDR3 length equals 12 residues. V lost 5 bases and J lost 8, with 15 bases in between. CDR3: CSALGPSGGYTF. CDR3 coding DNA: TGCAGTGCTCTGGGCCCTTCTGGGGGCTACACCTTC.

In its sample, this clonotype was seen a few times. The J gene is TRBJ2-7, the V gene TRBV20-1, with D possibly TRBD2 on 6 matching bases. The germline V and J ends were trimmed by 5 bases and 4 bases, with 21 bases remaining between them. Germline CDR1 and CDR2: DFQATT and SNEGSKA (reference sequence). This CDR3 comprises 15 residues. The CDR3, as DNA: TGCAGTGCTCCTCGGTCCGGGGGAGCAAGGTACGAGCAGTACTTC. It specifies CSAPRSGGARYEQYF.

This clonotype came up a few times. The chain joins TRBV20-1 to TRBJ1-4; 7 positions match TRBD1. The trim removed 3 bases at V and 4 bases at J, leaving 8 bases unmatched. Germline CDR1 and CDR2: DFQATT and SNEGSKA (reference sequence). The CDR3 spans 15 residues. Here the CDR3 reads CSAREQGRGNEKLFF. As DNA, the CDR3 is TGCAGTGCTAGGGAACAGGGGAGAGGTAATGAAAAACTGTTTTTT.

In its sample, this clonotype was seen many times. The genes are TRBV28 and TRBJ1-4, with TRBD1 as a possible D gene (5 bases). This CDR3 has 15 amino acids. Germline loops: CDR1 MDHEN, CDR2 SYDVKM. Trimming removed 7 bases from V and 4 bases from J, with 16 bases in between. In nucleotides, the CDR3 is TGTGCCAGCATCCCTACGGGAAGGGGTAATGAAAAACTGTTTTTT. Its protein is CASIPTGRGNEKLFF. Full variable domain (missing parts from reference TRBV28 and TRBJ1-4): DVKVTQSSRYLVKRTGEKVFLECVQDMDHENMFWYRQDPGLGLRLIYFSYDVKMKEKGDIPEGYSVSREKKERFSLILESASTNQTSMYLCASIPTGRGNEKLFFGSGTQLSVL.

This clonotype was counted many times. The chain couples TRBV6-6 to TRBJ2-1; D call uncertain. V lost 0 bases to trimming and J lost 6 bases, with 6 bases between them. The germline V gene has CDR1 MNHNY and CDR2 SVGAGI (reference sequence). CDR3 size: 13 residues. CDR3 residues: CASSYSPGNEQFF. CDR3 coding DNA: TGTGCCAGCAGTTACTCCCCCGGCAATGAGCAGTTCTTC.

CDR3 sequence reads: CASSYGSTLAKNIQYF. The CDR3 DNA is TGTGCCAGCAGTTACGGGAGCACGTTAGCCAAAAACATTCAGTACTTC. This rearrangement joins TRBV6-2 or TRBV6-3 to TRBJ2-4; D perhaps matches TRBD2 (5 bases). This CDR3 is 16 amino acids long. Trimming took 2 bases from V and 0 from J, leaving 11 bases between them. Germline-derived CDR1 and CDR2 are MNHEY and SVGEGT.

This clonotype was picked up a small number of times. V gene TRBV7-2 combines with J gene TRBJ1-2; TRBD1 matches at 10 bases. V lost 6 bases and J lost 2; bases outside the gene matches: 9. Germline assignment: CDR1 SGHTA and CDR2 FQGNSA. This CDR3 comprises 16 residues. CDR3 sequence: CASRPIRGQGNYGYTF. DNA for the CDR3: TGTGCCAGCAGACCTATCCGGGGACAGGGGAACTATGGCTACACCTTC.

This clonotype has only a few counts. The chain employs TRBV7-9 and TRBJ2-7, with TRBD1 matching over 10 bases. Germline loops: CDR1 SEHNR, CDR2 FQNEAQ (reference sequence). The CDR3 sequence is 15 residues long. J gave up 5 bases and V 5 bases, and 9 bases lay outside the gene matches. The CDR3 protein is CASSGRDRGSNEQYF. The CDR3 bases are TGTGCCAGCAGCGGTCGGGACAGGGGATCGAACGAGCAGTACTTC.

J is TRBJ1-1 and V is TRBV27, with a tentative D call TRBD1 (5 bases). This CDR3 contains 15 residues. CDR1 and CDR2 (germline): MNHEY, SMNVEV (reference sequence). Trimming stripped 5 bases from V and 1 base from J, with 14 bases between. CDR3 residues: CASSASGAQNTEAFF. CDR3 nucleotide sequence: TGTGCCAGCAGTGCTAGTGGGGCACAGAACACTGAAGCTTTCTTT.

The table lists this clonotype with many counts. This chain joins TRBV28 and TRBJ2-7; D gene unclear. The CDR3 is 15 amino acids. CDR1 and CDR2 from the germline V gene are MDHEN and SYDVKM. V lost 6 bases and J 3 bases, leaving 18 bases between the germline ends. CDR3 protein: CASSLRTELGYEQYF. DNA of the CDR3: TGTGCCAGCAGCCTTAGAACGGAGCTCGGCTACGAGCAGTACTTC.

This clonotype was detected only a few times. The CDR3 here is CASSFGHRGNTQYF. The CDR3 DNA reads as TGTGCCAGCAGCTTTGGACACCGCGGGAATACGCAGTATTTT. This chain joins TRBV5-6 and TRBJ2-3, with D possibly matching TRBD2 (6 bases). The germline V gene has CDR1 SGHDT and CDR2 YYEEEE. Trimming pared 2 bases from V and 7 bases from J, leaving 14 bases between. CDR3 length equals 14 residues.

This clonotype appeared a few times. The chain couples TRBV20-1 to TRBJ2-5; D remains unclear. V dropped 0 bases and J dropped 3 bases, with 11 bases sitting between them. The CDR3 spans 14 residues. Germline V gene lookup returns CDR1 DFQATT and CDR2 SNEGSKA (reference sequence). CDR3 DNA: TGCAGTGCTAGAGAAACGGTCGGCAAAGAGACCCAGTACTTC. It encodes CSARETVGKETQYF.

This rearrangement joins TRBV24-1 to TRBJ2-1, with 9 positions matching TRBD2. This CDR3 is 14 amino acids long. Germline-derived CDR1 and CDR2 are KGHDR and SFDVKD. The J segment lost 12 bases and the V segment lost 5 bases, leaving 10 bases of the junction unmatched. The CDR3 DNA follows: TGTGCCACCAGTGGTTCCGGGACTAGCAGTAGGCAGTTCTTC. Translation: CATSGSGTSSRQFF.

The chain links TRBV19 to TRBJ1-1; D gene unclear. The germline V and J ends were trimmed by 2 bases and 1 base, with 8 bases remaining between them. CDR1 and CDR2 (germline): LNHDA, SQIVND (reference sequence). The CDR3 spans 14 residues. CDR3 nucleotide sequence: TGTGCCAGTAGTATAAGCCCCGGGAACACTGAAGCTTTCTTT. Its protein product is CASSISPGNTEAFF. Full variable domain (rest looked up from reference TRBV19 and TRBJ1-1): DGGITQSPKYLFRKEGQNVTLSCEQNLNHDAMYWYRQDPGQGLRLIYYSQIVNDFQKGDIAEGYSVSREKKESFPLTVTSAQKNPTAFYLCASSISPGNTEAFFGQGTRLTVV.

The CDR3 is CSAAQNYGYTF. CDR3 coding DNA: TGCAGCGCAGCACAGAACTATGGCTACACCTTC. The chain combines TRBV29-1 with TRBJ1-2, with D unresolved. The CDR3 is made up of 11 amino acids. Germline V gene lookup returns CDR1 SQVTM and CDR2 ANQGSEA. Trimming cost V 7 bases and J 2 bases, with 8 bases left between them.

This clonotype occurred many times. The chain has TRBV3-1 and TRBJ2-7, with D tentatively TRBD1 (6 bases). The CDR3 covers 15 residues. The ends were cut back, 5 bases at V and 2 bases at J, with 16 bases in the middle. CDR1 is LGHDT and CDR2 is YNNKEL in the germline V gene (reference sequence). CDR3 DNA: TGTGCCAGCAGCGAGGACAGAACAGTCACCTACGAGCAGTACTTC. The encoded protein is CASSEDRTVTYEQYF.

This clonotype has a handful of counts. The V and J genes are TRBV15 and TRBJ2-5, with D tentatively TRBD1 (6 bases). Germline values: CDR1 LNHNV, CDR2 YYDKDF (reference sequence). V dropped 2 bases and J dropped 5 bases, with 18 bases sitting between them. The CDR3 is 16 amino acids. The CDR3 region is CATSRPLGRGGETQYF. For the CDR3, the DNA is TGTGCCACCAGCAGACCTTTGGGCAGGGGCGGTGAGACCCAGTACTTC.

This clonotype showed up many times. The chain carries TRBV6-6 and TRBJ1-2; D ambiguous. The germline V gene encodes CDR1 MNHNY and CDR2 SVGAGI (reference sequence). Trimming took 1 base from V and 8 from J, leaving 11 bases between them. This CDR3 contains 13 residues. The CDR3 sequence is CASSYFEAIGYTF. The DNA of the CDR3 is TGTGCCAGCAGTTACTTTGAGGCGATAGGCTACACCTTC.